This record looks at one T cell receptor (beta chain) sequence and its context. The data originate from a study of shared clonotypes between healthy human individuals. Repertoires were generated with immunoSEQ multiplex PCR, while TCRdb's copy carries only in-frame clones and drops some. This sample has hundreds of thousands of clones, with more than 95% found just once. The CDR3 is 14 residues long. Trimming stripped 5 bases from V and 4 bases from J, with 12 bases between. Germline V CDR1 and CDR2: SNHLY, FYNNEI. The clonotype comes from a woman under 40 in good health. Sample: naive CD4+ T cells sorted from blood. Stated subset: CD45RA+ positively selected. The V call is TRBV2, the J call TRBJ2-4; no clear D gene. The CDR3 DNA sequence: TGTGCCAGCAGTAGGCAGCTAGGAAAAAACATTCAGTACTTC. This translates into CASSRQLGKNIQYF.